These 28 T cell receptor beta chains share one sample of origin, sequenced in a study of cytomegalovirus exposure and HLA in healthy donors. Clones were read by immunoSEQ multiplex PCR, and TCRdb kept only the in-frame ones, dropping some. The sample records fewer than 150,000 clones, about 80% being singletons. The sequenced sample was PBMCs. Every receptor here comes from a man in his thirties or forties in good health and CMV-seropositive.

The chain has TRBV27 and TRBJ1-1, with 8 bases that match TRBD1. Per the germline V gene, CDR1 is MNHEY and CDR2 is SMNVEV (reference sequence). The CDR3 length is 14 residues. The ends lost 6 bases at V and 0 bases at J; junction bases unmatched: 3. The CDR3 bases are TGTGCCAGCAGCCGGGGACAGGTGAACACTGAAGCTTTCTTT. Translation: CASSRGQVNTEAFF.

J is TRBJ2-7 and V is TRBV6-6; 9 bases align to TRBD2. The CDR3 runs to 15 residues. From germline, CDR1 is MNHNY and CDR2 SVGAGI (reference sequence). The junction had 8 bases not matched to a gene; V was cut back by 7 bases and J by 1 base. CDR3 in DNA: TGTGCCAGCAAAGAGACTAGCGGAAATTCCTACGAGCAGTACTTC. Its translation: CASKETSGNSYEQYF.

This clone was recorded a few times. The chain joins TRBV27 to TRBJ1-6; no reliable D call. CDR3 size: 14 residues. V was shortened by 4 bases and J by 5 bases, with 9 bases between the two germline ends. Germline V gene lookup returns CDR1 MNHEY and CDR2 SMNVEV (reference sequence). CDR3 in amino acids: CASSSGNNNSPLHF. The CDR3 nucleotides are TGTGCCAGCAGTTCCGGGAACAATAATTCACCCCTCCACTTT.

This chain links TRBV2 with TRBJ2-7; 7 bases are shared with TRBD1. The CDR3 length is 16 residues. The J segment lost 1 base and the V segment lost 7 bases, leaving 13 bases of the junction unmatched. CDR1 and CDR2 from the germline V gene are SNHLY and FYNNEI. CDR3 in DNA: TGTGCCAGCACGATATGGAAGGGACAGTTGTCCTACGAGCAGTACTTC. Its translation: CASTIWKGQLSYEQYF.

The chain combines TRBV6-6 with TRBJ2-3; 12 bases match TRBD2. The length of the CDR3 is 16 residues. Germline CDR1 is MNHNY and CDR2 is SVGAGI (reference sequence). V shed 6 bases, J shed 6 bases, and the junction held 10 bases outside the gene matches. This CDR3 reads CASRRGLAGGLDTQYF. In nucleotides, the CDR3 is TGTGCCAGCAGAAGGGGGCTAGCGGGGGGGCTGGATACGCAGTATTTT.

The chain couples TRBV18 to TRBJ1-2; D unclear. Germline V gene lookup returns CDR1 KGHSH and CDR2 LQKENI. The germline V and J ends were trimmed by 3 bases and 4 bases, with 12 bases remaining between them. This CDR3 has 14 amino acids. The CDR3 loop reads CASSPGRYGYGYTF. The CDR3, as DNA: TGTGCCAGCTCACCGGGGAGGTACGGCTATGGCTACACCTTC.

The gene calls are TRBV6-6 and TRBJ2-5; 8 bases line up with TRBD1. Germline CDR1 and CDR2: MNHNY and SVGAGI (reference sequence). The CDR3 has 14 residues. Trimming took 6 bases from V and 0 from J; bases not matched to a gene: 3. This chain's CDR3 is CASRKQGDQETQYF. CDR3 nucleotide sequence: TGTGCCAGCAGAAAACAGGGGGACCAAGAGACCCAGTACTTC.

The chain is built from TRBV7-6 and TRBJ2-5; 8 bases fit TRBD2. The V gene end was trimmed by 5 bases and the J gene end by 2 bases; junction bases not matched to a gene: 7. This CDR3 comprises 15 residues. CDR1 is SGHVS, CDR2 FNYEAQ, per germline. CDR3 coding DNA: TGTGCCAGCAGCCCCTGGACTAGCCATCAAGAGACCCAGTACTTC. It translates to CASSPWTSHQETQYF.

This clone was found a few times. The chain is built from TRBV19 and TRBJ2-7; the D is unclear. Germline CDR1 and CDR2: LNHDA and SQIVND (reference sequence). Trimming shortened V by 5 bases and J by 9 bases, and 17 bases separated the two germline ends. This CDR3 has 13 residues. The DNA for the CDR3 is TGTGCCAGTAGTCACCCGGAAGCCGGCGGGCAGTACTTC. Amino acids: CASSHPEAGGQYF. The variable domain in full, completed from reference TRBV19 and TRBJ2-7, reads DGGITQSPKYLFRKEGQNVTLSCEQNLNHDAMYWYRQDPGQGLRLIYYSQIVNDFQKGDIAEGYSVSREKKESFPLTVTSAQKNPTAFYLCASSHPEAGGQYFGPGTRLTVT.

The V gene is TRBV5-1, the J gene TRBJ2-7; 9 bases are a match to TRBD1. The CDR3 is made up of 14 amino acids. From germline, CDR1 is SGHRS and CDR2 YFSETQ. After removal of 3 bases from V and 4 bases from J, the junction contained 5 bases not matched to a gene. Written as DNA, the CDR3 is TGCGCCAGCAGCTCGGGACAGGGAATTTACGAGCAGTACTTC. The encoded protein is CASSSGQGIYEQYF.

The chain joins TRBV11-3 to TRBJ2-5; maybe TRBD1 (6 bases). The length of the CDR3 is 16 residues. CDR1 is SGHNT, CDR2 YENEEA, per germline. Trimming left V 4 bases short and J 5 bases short, with 20 bases between. The CDR3 spells CASSSSLGRGKETQYF. The CDR3 nucleotides are TGTGCCAGCAGCTCATCGTTGGGTAGGGGGAAGGAGACCCAGTACTTC.

This chain uses TRBV30 with TRBJ1-2, with D unresolved. The CDR3 has 12 amino acids. The germline V gene has CDR1 GTSNPN and CDR2 SVGIG (reference sequence). Trimming took off 0 bases at V and 4 bases at J, with 6 bases between the two ends. CDR3 nucleotides: TGTGCCTGGAGTGTTGGCTTCTATGGCTACACCTTC. This codes for CAWSVGFYGYTF.

This chain joins TRBV19 and TRBJ2-1, with D perhaps TRBD1 (6 bases). V shed 8 bases and J shed 1 base, with 12 bases lying between them. The CDR3 length is 14 residues. The germline gives CDR1 LNHDA, CDR2 SQIVND (reference sequence). CDR3 residues: CASGGGGSYNEQFF. In DNA, the CDR3 is TGTGCCAGTGGGGGCGGCGGATCCTACAATGAGCAGTTCTTC. Together with reference TRBV19 and TRBJ2-1, the CDR3 gives the full variable domain: DGGITQSPKYLFRKEGQNVTLSCEQNLNHDAMYWYRQDPGQGLRLIYYSQIVNDFQKGDIAEGYSVSREKKESFPLTVTSAQKNPTAFYLCASGGGGSYNEQFFGPGTRLTVL.

The J gene is TRBJ1-5, the V gene TRBV28; no definite D call. Germline assignment: CDR1 MDHEN and CDR2 SYDVKM. This CDR3 is 14 amino acids long. The V gene lost 4 bases and the J gene lost 4 bases, with 11 bases spanning the gap. The CDR3, as DNA: TGTGCCAGCAGTTGGGAGGGAAGGAATCAGCCCCAGCATTTT. This encodes CASSWEGRNQPQHF.

The chain joins TRBV14 to TRBJ1-1; no reliable D call. V lost 4 bases and J 1 base, leaving 10 bases between the germline ends. The CDR3 contains 14 residues. Germline V lookup: CDR1 SGHDN, CDR2 FVKESK. This CDR3 reads CASSPLAGNTEAFF. Here the CDR3 DNA reads TGTGCCAGCAGCCCCCTGGCAGGGAACACTGAAGCTTTCTTT.

The chain employs TRBV6-1 and TRBJ1-2, with D perhaps TRBD1 (5 bases). This CDR3 contains 13 residues. CDR1 is MNHNS and CDR2 is SASEGT in the germline V gene. V dropped 5 bases and J dropped 4 bases, with 11 bases sitting between them. Here the CDR3 reads CASSKTESYGYTF. The CDR3 region has the DNA TGTGCCAGCAGTAAGACAGAGAGCTATGGCTACACCTTC.

This chain links TRBV6-4 with TRBJ2-2; D unresolved. Per the germline V gene, CDR1 is MRHNA and CDR2 is SNTAGT. This CDR3 contains 13 residues. Trimming stripped 4 bases from V and 5 bases from J, with 8 bases between. The CDR3 is CASSASETGELFF. In nucleotides, the CDR3 is TGTGCCAGCAGTGCATCCGAGACCGGGGAGCTGTTTTTT.

The chain has TRBV9 and TRBJ2-7; 8 bases agree with TRBD1. The trim removed 4 bases at V and 1 base at J, leaving 7 bases unmatched. CDR3 length equals 15 residues. Germline CDR1 and CDR2: SGDLS and YYNGEE. For the CDR3, the DNA is TGTGCCAGCAGCCTCGGACAGGGTGTATCCTACGAGCAGTACTTC. Translated: CASSLGQGVSYEQYF.

This clone came up once. The rearrangement uses TRBV6-5 and TRBJ2-3; D call uncertain. Germline V gene sequence: CDR1 MNHEY, CDR2 SVGAGI. The ends were cut back, 8 bases at V and 1 base at J, with 16 bases in the middle. The CDR3 has 15 amino acids. CDR3 nucleotide sequence: TGTGCCAGCGGGTTGGGTGGGCTGGGCACAGATACGCAGTATTTT. The encoded protein is CASGLGGLGTDTQYF.

The chain uses TRBV5-5 and TRBJ2-1; a weak D match, TRBD2 (6 bases). V was trimmed by 4 bases and J by 10 bases, leaving 21 bases between them. CDR1 is SGHKS, CDR2 YYEKEE, per germline (reference sequence). This CDR3 spans 15 amino acids. DNA of the CDR3: TGTGCCAGCAGCCCGGAATGGGAGGACGGGCGGGAGCAGTTCTTC. This codes for CASSPEWEDGREQFF.

This chain uses TRBV30 with TRBJ1-4, with a possible D match to TRBD1 (6 bases). Germline V gene lookup returns CDR1 GTSNPN and CDR2 SVGIG (reference sequence). This CDR3 has 15 amino acids. Trimming took 0 bases from V and 7 from J, leaving 15 bases between them. The CDR3 sequence is CAWSVQGPGIEKLFF. The DNA of the CDR3 is TGTGCCTGGAGTGTACAGGGACCAGGCATTGAAAAACTGTTTTTT.

This clone was seen just once. The chain uses TRBV5-1 and TRBJ2-5, with 8 bases that match TRBD2. Losses at the gene ends were 4 bases for V and 0 bases for J; bases not matched to a gene: 2. From germline, CDR1 is SGHRS and CDR2 YFSETQ. The CDR3 spans 14 residues. The CDR3 DNA sequence: TGCGCCAGCAGCCTACTAGCGGACCAAGAGACCCAGTACTTC. Protein: CASSLLADQETQYF.

The CDR3 DNA reads TGTGCCAGCTCCTTGGCGAGCGATGGGTCCGGGGAGCTGTTTTTT. The encoded protein is CASSLASDGSGELFF. The rearrangement joins TRBV18 to TRBJ2-2; D not certain. The germline gives CDR1 KGHSH, CDR2 LQKENI. CDR3 length equals 15 residues. V dropped 6 bases and J dropped 6 bases, with 17 bases sitting between them.

This clone showed up just a few times. The chain links TRBV7-2 to TRBJ1-1; 10 nucleotides match TRBD1. Unmatched junction bases numbered 11, after V lost 5 bases and J lost 5 bases. This CDR3 has 16 amino acids. CDR1 is SGHTA, CDR2 FQGNSA, per germline. In DNA, the CDR3 is TGTGCCAGCAGCCTATACCCGACAGGGGGCAAAACTGAAGCTTTCTTT. Protein sequence: CASSLYPTGGKTEAFF. Based on the CDR3 plus reference TRBV7-2 and TRBJ1-1, the full variable domain is GAGVSQSPSNKVTEKGKDVELRCDPISGHTALYWYRQSLGQGLEFLIYFQGNSAPDKSGLPSDRFSAERTGGSVSTLTIQRTQQEDSAVYLCASSLYPTGGKTEAFFGQGTRLTVV.

The CDR3 DNA reads as TGTGCCAGCAGCCAGTCGCCCGGGACTTGGAATTATTCACCCCTCCACTTT. Protein product: CASSQSPGTWNYSPLHF. The V call is TRBV16, the J call TRBJ1-6; possibly TRBD1 for D (5 bases). Trimming left V 3 bases short and J 8 bases short, with 20 bases between. Germline assignment: CDR1 KGHSY and CDR2 FQNENV. This CDR3 is 17 amino acids long.

The V and J genes are TRBV5-1 and TRBJ2-3; the match to TRBD2 covers 8 bases. The CDR3 runs to 15 residues. Per the germline V gene, CDR1 is SGHRS and CDR2 is YFSETQ. V was pared by 3 bases and J by 0 bases, with 3 bases of the junction left unmatched. This chain's CDR3 is CASSSIAGSTDTQYF. The CDR3 coding sequence is TGCGCCAGCAGCTCGATAGCGGGAAGCACAGATACGCAGTATTTT.

J is TRBJ2-6 and V is TRBV2; D remains unclear. V was trimmed by 3 bases and J by 2 bases, leaving 5 bases between them. The germline V gene encodes CDR1 SNHLY and CDR2 FYNNEI. The CDR3 contains 14 residues. In DNA, the CDR3 is TGTGCCAGCAGTGACCTTGCTGGGGCCAACGTCCTGACTTTC. The encoded protein is CASSDLAGANVLTF.

The chain has TRBV2 and TRBJ1-2; no clear D. CDR1 is SNHLY and CDR2 is FYNNEI in the germline V gene. This CDR3 has 16 residues. Trimming stripped 3 bases from V and 1 base from J, with 15 bases between. The CDR3: CASSDEIALGNYGYTF. For the CDR3, the DNA is TGTGCCAGCAGTGATGAGATAGCATTGGGTAACTATGGCTACACCTTC.